The subject of this entry is one T cell receptor beta chain. Trimming pared 3 bases from V and 0 bases from J, leaving 4 bases between. This CDR3 is built from 14 residues. Germline CDR1 SGDLS, CDR2 YYNGEE. TCRdb keeps only in-frame clones here, not all; method: immunoSEQ multiplex PCR. Of about 23,000 clones listed, 85% to 95% are singletons. Treatment given: preoperative locoregional IRX-2 cytokine immunotherapy. Patients received preoperative, locoregional IRX-2 cytokine immunotherapy in a phase Ib study. The sample belongs to a study of preoperative IRX-2 immunotherapy in early breast cancer. The receptor's source is a human donor with breast cancer. The chain has TRBV9 and TRBJ2-6; D call uncertain. The material was tumor tissue, obtained after IRX-2 immunotherapy. In DNA form, the CDR3 reads TGTGCCAGCAGCGCAGTCTCTGGGGCCAACGTCCTGACTTTC. This sequence encodes CASSAVSGANVLTF.